This TCR beta chain appears in the sequencing data of a study of blood T cells in healthy people across ages (dated by TCRdb to between 2014 and 2016). Notes on the research overall: Template switching captured roughly one uniquely barcoded TCR beta cDNA molecule per two T cells in model experiments. The study measured age-related changes in TCR beta repertoire diversity using deep sequencing normalized with unique cDNA molecular identifiers. Four age groups were formed from the donors: young (average approximately 17 years), middle-aged (approximately 41), aged (more than 55) and long-lived (more than 75). For two donors (one aged 18 to 29 and one aged 80 or older), the study analyzed two additional independent replicas of 1 million unique cDNA reads from the same blood draw. Study-wide findings and limitations: Observed TCR beta diversity per million T cells fell roughly linearly with age, and a significant reduction was already apparent by age around 40. Conclusive comparison of naive and antigen-experienced compartments was prevented by the profiling of bulk unsorted PBMCs. Estimates of total diversity based on one million sequenced T cells were considered lower bounds and underestimates. The CMV infection status of donors was not known, potentially confounding age-related changes in expanded clonotypes. The long-lived group showed more naive CD4+ T cells, fewer expanded clones and increased TCR diversity than the aged group, suggesting age selection. The percentage of naive T cells measured by flow cytometry correlated strongly with observed TCR beta diversity.

This clonotype was counted between two and nine times. The clone's antigen remains unknown. Per-nucleotide qualities are absent, and no much larger clonotype sits a single base away. The library was obtained by 5' RACE. This sample was sequenced with an Illumina HiSeq 2500. A second 7 to 11 cycle PCR used a sample-barcoded 5' primer and a J-beta primer mix. A unique molecular identifier was introduced onto each TCR beta cDNA molecule by a template-switch 5' adaptor carrying 12 random nucleotides. Each sample yielded at least 2.5 million CDR3-containing paired-end reads. All of the RNA was converted into first-strand cDNA using the Mint cDNA synthesis kit, with a TRBC-specific oligonucleotide serving as the primer. After uracil-DNA glycosylase treatment, a first 18-cycle PCR used universal primers M1SS and BC2_uni_R on all cDNA. The study's processing was this. Each sample was normalized by randomly selecting 1 million high-quality reads, each carrying a distinct molecular identifier. Instead of being binned into consensus sequences, reads with shared molecular identifiers were discarded. MiTCR, set to a Q25 quality threshold and the strictest error-elimination algorithm, was used for CDR3 identification, clonotype clustering and error correction. A nonparametric unseen species model with Euler transformation was used to estimate a lower bound on total TCR beta diversity. TCRdb reprocessing: public reads trimmed at Q25 with fastp, clones called with MiXCR, in-frame beta chains kept. Rows matching on CDR3 protein sequence are summarized as one entry with the most common DNA and genes. TCRdb's processing, not the authors' own work, is the source of the V and J calls. The sample table contains some 800,000 distinct CDR3 sequences; only one count was recorded for around 25% of them. 3.7% of the sample lies in the top ten.

Systemically healthy Caucasian individuals from Russia, around 38 in total and aged about 6 to 100 years, were included as donors. Each donor gave 8 to 10 milliliters of peripheral blood, drawn into EDTA-treated Vacutainer tubes. PBMCs were isolated by Ficoll-Paque density-gradient centrifugation, with at least 7 million obtained per sample. Trizol reagent was used to extract total RNA from the PBMCs, yielding at least 6 micrograms per sample. For every donor, flow cytometry on a PBMC aliquot measured the percentage of naive CD45RAhigh/CD27high T cells. Reading from cysteine to phenylalanine, the CDR3 counts 15 amino acids. This entry keeps only the CDR3 DNA: 45 bases, framed from base 1. From a lookup of the germline V gene, CDR1 and CDR2 are MDHEN and SYDVKM. These records were also assigned to another study, of T cells of mothers and their children. The second study, in turn, reports: The donors were nine systemically healthy Caucasian individuals, made up of three mothers and their six children. cDNA synthesis consumed the entire amount of extracted RNA, loaded at approximately 1.6 ug RNA in each 15 ul reaction. In the second PCR, sample barcodes and 2-4 random nucleotides were introduced via the M1S primer. Each mother yielded over 9.5 million TCR beta CDR3 reads and each child roughly 3.1 million reads. TCR recombination output is similarly shaped by thymic selection in related and unrelated pairs, with a minor effect exerted by inherited differences. Normalized repertoire overlap in related mother-child pairs was always slightly higher than in unrelated mother-child pairs, but the difference was never significant. Persistent microchimeric T cell clones were not detected, at a sensitivity of around 99 clones per million clonotypes. Deep NGS was used in the study to compare the TCR beta repertoires of mothers and children and to look for features that separate related mother-child pairs from unrelated individuals. On average, the children were approximately 11 +/- 4 years old, while the mothers were approximately 41 +/- 4 years old. After adapters were ligated using NEBNext reagents, the libraries underwent 100+100 nt paired-end sequencing on an Illumina HiSeq 2000. To prevent cross-contamination, the mother and child libraries were prepared one month apart and sequenced in separate runs. For each donor, between about 450,000 and 2,300,000 distinct TCR beta clonotypes were identified. Naive TCR beta clonotypes were estimated from low-frequency clonotypes matched to each donor's FACS-determined naive share, without sorting.

Sequencing was carried out using blood. The rearranged segments are TRBV28 and TRBJ2-5; the D region is possibly TRBD1 or TRBD2, each matching across 5 bases. The closer fit of TRBJ2-7 to the DNA end suggests the J call may be wrong. The TCR was taken from a boy aged 5-17 years in good health. The DNA sequence is TGTGCCAGCAGCCGTAACCGGGACCTTACCTACGAGCAGTACTTC. The resulting protein is CASSRNRDLTYEQYF.